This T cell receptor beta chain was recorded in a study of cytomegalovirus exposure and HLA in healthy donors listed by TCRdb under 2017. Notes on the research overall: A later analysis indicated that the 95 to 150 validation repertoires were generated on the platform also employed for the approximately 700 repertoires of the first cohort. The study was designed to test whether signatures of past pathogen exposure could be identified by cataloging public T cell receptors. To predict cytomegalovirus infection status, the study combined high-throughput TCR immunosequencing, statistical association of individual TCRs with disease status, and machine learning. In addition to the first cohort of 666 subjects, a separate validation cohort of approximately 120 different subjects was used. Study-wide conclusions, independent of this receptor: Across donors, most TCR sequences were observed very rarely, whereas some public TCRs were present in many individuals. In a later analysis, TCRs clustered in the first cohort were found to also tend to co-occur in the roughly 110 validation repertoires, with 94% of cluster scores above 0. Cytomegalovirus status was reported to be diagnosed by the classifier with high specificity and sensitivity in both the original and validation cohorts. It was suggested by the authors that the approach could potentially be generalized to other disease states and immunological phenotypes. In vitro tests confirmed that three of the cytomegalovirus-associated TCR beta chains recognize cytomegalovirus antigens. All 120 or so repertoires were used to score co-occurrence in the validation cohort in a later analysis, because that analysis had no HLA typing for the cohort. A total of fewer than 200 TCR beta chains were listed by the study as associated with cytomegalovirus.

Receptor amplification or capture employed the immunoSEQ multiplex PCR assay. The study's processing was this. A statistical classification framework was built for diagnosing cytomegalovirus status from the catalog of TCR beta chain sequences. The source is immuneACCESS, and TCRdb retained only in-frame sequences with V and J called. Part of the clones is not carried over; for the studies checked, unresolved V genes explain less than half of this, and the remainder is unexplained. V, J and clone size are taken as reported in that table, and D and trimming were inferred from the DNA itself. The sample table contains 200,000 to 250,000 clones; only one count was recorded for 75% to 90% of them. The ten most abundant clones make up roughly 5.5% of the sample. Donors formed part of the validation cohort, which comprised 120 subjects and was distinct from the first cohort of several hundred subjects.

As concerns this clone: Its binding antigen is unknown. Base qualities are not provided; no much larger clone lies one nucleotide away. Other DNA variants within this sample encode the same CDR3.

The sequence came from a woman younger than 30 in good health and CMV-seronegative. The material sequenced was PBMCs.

The CDR3 reads as follows: CASSLRGTYGYTF. The sequence in DNA is TGTGCCAGCAGTTTGAGGGGGACCTATGGCTACACCTTC. In this chain, TRBV28 is recombined with TRBJ1-2; a tentative D call is TRBD1 (6 bases match). CDR1 is given as MDHEN and CDR2 as SYDVKM, both from the germline V gene. The CDR3 starts with the cysteine, ends with the phenylalanine, and has 13 residues. Here the CDR3 DNA is all that survives: 39 bases in frame from base 1. Trimming at the junction amounts to 3 bases on V and 4 bases on J, and the germline ends lie 9 bases apart.